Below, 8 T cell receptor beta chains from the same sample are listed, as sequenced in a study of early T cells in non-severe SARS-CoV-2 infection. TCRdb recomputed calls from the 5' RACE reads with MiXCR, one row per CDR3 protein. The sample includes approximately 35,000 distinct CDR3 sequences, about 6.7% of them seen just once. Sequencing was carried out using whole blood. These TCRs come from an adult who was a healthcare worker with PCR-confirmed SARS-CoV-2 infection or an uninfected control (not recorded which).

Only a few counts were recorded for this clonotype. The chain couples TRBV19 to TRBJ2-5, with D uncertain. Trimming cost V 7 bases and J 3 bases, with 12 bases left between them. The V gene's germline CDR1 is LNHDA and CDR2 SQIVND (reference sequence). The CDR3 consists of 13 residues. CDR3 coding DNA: TGTGCCAGTACCACGGGCAGCGAAGAGACCCAGTACTTC. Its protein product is CASTTGSEETQYF.

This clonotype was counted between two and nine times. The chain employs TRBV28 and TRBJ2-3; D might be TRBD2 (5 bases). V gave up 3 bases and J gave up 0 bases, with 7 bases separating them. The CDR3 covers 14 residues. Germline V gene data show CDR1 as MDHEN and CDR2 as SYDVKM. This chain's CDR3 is CASSFRGSTDTQYF. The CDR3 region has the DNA TGTGCCAGCAGTTTCCGGGGTAGCACAGATACGCAGTATTTT. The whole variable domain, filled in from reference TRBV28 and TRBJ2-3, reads DVKVTQSSRYLVKRTGEKVFLECVQDMDHENMFWYRQDPGLGLRLIYFSYDVKMKEKGDIPEGYSVSREKKERFSLILESASTNQTSMYLCASSFRGSTDTQYFGPGTRLTVL.

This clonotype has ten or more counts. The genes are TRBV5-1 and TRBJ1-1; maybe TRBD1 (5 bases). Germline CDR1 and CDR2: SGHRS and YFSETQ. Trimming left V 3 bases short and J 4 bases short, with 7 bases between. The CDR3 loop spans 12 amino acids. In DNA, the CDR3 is TGCGCCAGCAGCTGGGGGGGCACTGAAGCTTTCTTT. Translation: CASSWGGTEAFF.

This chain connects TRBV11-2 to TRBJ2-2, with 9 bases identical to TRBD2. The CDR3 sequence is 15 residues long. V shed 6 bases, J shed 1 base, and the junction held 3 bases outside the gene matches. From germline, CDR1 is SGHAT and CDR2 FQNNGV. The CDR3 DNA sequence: TGTGCCAGCAGTTCTAGCGGGATGAACACCGGGGAGCTGTTTTTT. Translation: CASSSSGMNTGELFF.

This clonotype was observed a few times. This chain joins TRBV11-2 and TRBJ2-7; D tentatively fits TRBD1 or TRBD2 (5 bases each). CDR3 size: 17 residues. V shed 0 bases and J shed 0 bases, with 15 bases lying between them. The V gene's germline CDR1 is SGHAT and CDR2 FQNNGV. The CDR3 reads CASSLDGDSGSSYEQYF. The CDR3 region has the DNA TGTGCCAGCAGCTTAGACGGTGATTCAGGGAGCTCCTACGAGCAGTACTTC.

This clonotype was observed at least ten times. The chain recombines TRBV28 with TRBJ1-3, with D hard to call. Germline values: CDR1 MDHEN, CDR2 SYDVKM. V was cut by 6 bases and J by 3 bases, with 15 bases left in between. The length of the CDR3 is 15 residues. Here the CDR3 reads CASSPGWRDGNTIYF. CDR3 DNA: TGTGCCAGCAGCCCCGGCTGGAGAGATGGAAACACCATATATTTT.

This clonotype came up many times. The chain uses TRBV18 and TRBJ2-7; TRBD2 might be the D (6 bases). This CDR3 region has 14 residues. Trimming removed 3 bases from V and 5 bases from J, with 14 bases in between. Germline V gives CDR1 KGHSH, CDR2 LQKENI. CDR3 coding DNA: TGTGCCAGCTCACCGCTCCGGGACTCTGACGAGCAGTACTTC. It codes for CASSPLRDSDEQYF.

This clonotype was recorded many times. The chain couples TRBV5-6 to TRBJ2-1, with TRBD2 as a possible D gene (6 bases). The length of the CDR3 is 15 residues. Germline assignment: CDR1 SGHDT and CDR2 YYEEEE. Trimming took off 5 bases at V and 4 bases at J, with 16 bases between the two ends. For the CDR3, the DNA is TGTGCCAGCAGGTCCCCCGGACTACAATACAATGAGCAGTTCTTC. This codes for CASRSPGLQYNEQFF.